The 5 T cell receptor beta chains listed next were all sequenced from one sample in a study of T cells in Graves' hyperthyroidism and ophthalmopathy. What was amplified from RNA transcripts were TCR beta CDR3 regions. First-round RT-PCR with HTBI primers amplified the TCR CDR3 region. TCRdb reanalysed the multiplex PCR reads using MiXCR and keeps one entry per CDR3 protein. There are about 320,000 distinct CDR3 sequences in the sample; 15% to 20% occur only once, and around a third lies in the top ten. The sample taken for sequencing was blood. All receptors derive from a man younger than 40 with Graves' hyperthyroidism.

In its sample, this clonotype was seen many times. The chain recombines TRBV20-1 with TRBJ2-2; D ambiguous. The CDR3 totals 13 residues. Trimming shortened V by 8 bases and J by 6 bases, and 16 bases separated the two germline ends. The germline V gene has CDR1 DFQATT and CDR2 SNEGSKA (reference sequence). CDR3 nucleotides: TGCAGTCCGCTAACATACCACGCCGGGGAGCTGTTTTTT. Its protein is CSPLTYHAGELFF.

The chain is built from TRBV3-1 and TRBJ2-7, with a possible D match to TRBD2 (6 bases). V was clipped by 0 bases and J by 9 bases, with 12 bases between them. CDR1 and CDR2 from the germline V gene are LGHDT and YNNKEL (reference sequence). The CDR3 has 13 amino acids. The CDR3 protein is CASSQEWREAQYF. The CDR3 DNA sequence: TGTGCCAGCAGCCAAGAGTGGAGGGAGGCGCAGTACTTC.

Ten or more counts support this clonotype. The chain recombines TRBV9 with TRBJ2-5; 10 positions agree with TRBD2. V lost 0 bases, J lost 7 bases, and 3 bases stayed unmatched. The germline V gene encodes CDR1 SGDLS and CDR2 YYNGEE. This CDR3 contains 14 residues. CDR3 sequence reads: CASSVVPSGGTQYF. In DNA form, the CDR3 reads TGTGCCAGCAGCGTAGTTCCTAGCGGGGGGACCCAGTACTTC.

The table lists this clonotype with a few counts. This chain links TRBV24-1 with TRBJ2-6, with 12 nucleotides matching TRBD1. The CDR3 runs 20 residues. The germline V gene has CDR1 KGHDR and CDR2 SFDVKD. J gave up 2 bases and V 3 bases, and 10 bases lay outside the gene matches. For the CDR3, the DNA is TGTGCCACCAGTGATGCCCCCGGGACAGGGGGCTGGGCTGGGGCCAACGTCCTGACTTTC. This gives the protein CATSDAPGTGGWAGANVLTF.

This clonotype was recorded at least ten times. The gene calls are TRBV11-2 and TRBJ1-5; D gene unclear. The CDR3 has 12 amino acids. V lost 5 bases and J lost 6, with 8 bases in between. CDR1 and CDR2 (germline): SGHAT, FQNNGV. The CDR3 DNA follows: TGTGCCAGCAGCGCGCTGGGTCAGCCCCAGCATTTT. Translating gives CASSALGQPQHF. Variable domain in full (rest from reference TRBV11-2 and TRBJ1-5): EAGVAQSPRYKIIEKRQSVAFWCNPISGHATLYWYQQILGQGPKLLIQFQNNGVVDDSQLPKDRFSAERLKGVDSTLKIQPAKLEDSAVYLCASSALGQPQHFGDGTRLSIL.